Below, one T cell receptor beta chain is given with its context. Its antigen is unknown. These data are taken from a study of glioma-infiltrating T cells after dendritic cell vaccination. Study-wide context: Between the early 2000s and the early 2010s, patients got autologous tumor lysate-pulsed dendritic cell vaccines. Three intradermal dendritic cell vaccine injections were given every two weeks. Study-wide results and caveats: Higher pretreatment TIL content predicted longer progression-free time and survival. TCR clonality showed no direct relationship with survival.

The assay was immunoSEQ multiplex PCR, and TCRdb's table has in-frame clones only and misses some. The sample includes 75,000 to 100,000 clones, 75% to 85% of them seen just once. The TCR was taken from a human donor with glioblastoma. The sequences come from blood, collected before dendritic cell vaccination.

The DNA of the CDR3 is TGTGCCAGCAGCAGGGCCGGGGACACCTACAGTTACGAGCAGTACTTC. Its translation: CASSRAGDTYSYEQYF. The chain has TRBV11-1 and TRBJ2-7, with D possibly being TRBD1 (6 bases). V lost 5 bases to trimming and J lost 4 bases, with 21 bases between them. Germline CDR1 is SGHAT and CDR2 is FQDESV (reference sequence). The CDR3 is 16 amino acids.